Each of the 21 T cell receptor beta chains below was sequenced from the same sample in a study of cytomegalovirus exposure and HLA in healthy donors (dated by TCRdb to between 2016 and 2019). The method was the immunoSEQ multiplex PCR assay. For the multiplex PCR, a mixture combining 60 forward primers for TCR Vbeta segments and 13 reverse primers for TCR Jbeta segments was used. Not all clones reach the TCRdb copy of this immuneACCESS table, which keeps in-frame sequences only. Checked studies attribute under half of the gap to unresolved V genes and leave the rest unexplained. Present in this sample are about 87,000 clones, less than 8% of which were seen just once. The ten largest make up under 3% of the sample. Sequencing was carried out using PBMCs. The source of these receptors is a man aged 45-65 years in good health and CMV-seronegative.

This clone has more than one count but fewer than ten. Here the CDR3 DNA reads TGTGCCAGCAGCTTGGGGAGGGACAGAAATAGCAATCAGCCCCAGCATTTT. It specifies CASSLGRDRNSNQPQHF. The chain has TRBV5-5 and TRBJ1-5; 7 nucleotides agree with TRBD1. V shed 0 bases and J 0 bases; nucleotides not matched to a gene: 6. The V gene's germline CDR1 is SGHKS and CDR2 YYEKEE (reference sequence). This CDR3 spans 17 amino acids. Full variable domain (missing parts from reference TRBV5-5 and TRBJ1-5): DAGVTQSPTHLIKTRGQQVTLRCSPISGHKSVSWYQQVLGQGPQFIFQYYEKEERGRGNFPDRFSARQFPNYSSELNVNALLLGDSALYLCASSLGRDRNSNQPQHFGDGTRLSIL.

The chain is built from TRBV7-9 and TRBJ2-7; 9 positions match TRBD1. This CDR3 has 15 amino acids. From germline, CDR1 is SEHNR and CDR2 FQNEAQ (reference sequence). Germline trimming cut 5 bases from V and 2 bases from J; bases unmatched to any gene: 7. CDR3 region: CASSRTGEGTYEQYF. The CDR3 nucleotides read TGTGCCAGCAGCCGGACAGGGGAAGGGACCTACGAGCAGTACTTC.

The chain joins TRBV6-6 to TRBJ2-5; 7 bases are shared with TRBD2. The ends lost 0 bases at V and 0 bases at J; junction bases unmatched: 1. This CDR3 contains 15 residues. Germline CDR1 MNHNY, CDR2 SVGAGI (reference sequence). The CDR3: CASSYSGTNQETQYF. In DNA, the CDR3 is TGTGCCAGCAGTTACTCGGGGACTAACCAAGAGACCCAGTACTTC.

This clone was counted only a few times. V and J are TRBV9 and TRBJ1-1; 7 bases line up with TRBD1. V lost 3 bases, J lost 4 bases, and 3 bases stayed unmatched. Looked up from germline, CDR1 is SGDLS and CDR2 is YYNGEE. There are 13 residues in the CDR3. In DNA form, the CDR3 reads TGTGCCAGCAGCGCGCAGGGGGTCACTGAAGCTTTCTTT. As protein: CASSAQGVTEAFF.

This chain links TRBV2 with TRBJ1-5; D remains unclear. The CDR3 runs to 12 residues. V gave up 4 bases and J gave up 5 bases, with 6 bases separating them. CDR1 is SNHLY and CDR2 is FYNNEI in the germline V gene. CDR3 protein: CASSGGDQPQHF. For the CDR3, the DNA is TGTGCCAGCAGTGGGGGAGATCAGCCCCAGCATTTT.

V and J are TRBV19 and TRBJ2-3; D is perhaps TRBD2 (6 bases). This CDR3 comprises 13 residues. Germline CDR1 reads LNHDA; CDR2 reads SQIVND (reference sequence). Deletions cut 5 bases from V and 7 bases from J, with 13 bases between. As DNA, the CDR3 is TGTGCCAGTAGTCTCTCCCTAGCGAATACGCAGTATTTT. Its protein product is CASSLSLANTQYF.

The rearrangement joins TRBV6-6 to TRBJ2-7; 9 bases match TRBD1. The CDR3 sequence is 14 residues long. Germline CDR1 is MNHNY and CDR2 is SVGAGI (reference sequence). V shed 0 bases, J shed 3 bases, and the junction held 0 bases outside the gene matches. The CDR3 loop reads CASSYSDRGYEQYF. The CDR3 DNA follows: TGTGCCAGCAGTTACTCGGACAGGGGCTACGAGCAGTACTTC.

V usage is TRBV5-4 and J usage is TRBJ1-5; no reliable D call. The germline V gene has CDR1 SGHNT and CDR2 YYREEE (reference sequence). The CDR3 length is 14 residues. Deletions cut 9 bases from V and 2 bases from J, with 15 bases between. CDR3 bases: TGTGCCACCTCGATCAACTTGGGCAATCAGCCCCAGCATTTT. Protein sequence: CATSINLGNQPQHF.

This clone has more than one count but fewer than ten. The chain combines TRBV14 with TRBJ2-1; tentatively, D is TRBD1 (5 bases). Trimming pared 4 bases from V and 8 bases from J, leaving 18 bases between. This CDR3 region has 15 residues. Germline-derived CDR1 and CDR2 are SGHDN and FVKESK. The CDR3 nucleotides read TGTGCCAGCAGCCCGCCTCAGGGCTTTGGAGATGAGCAGTTCTTC. It encodes CASSPPQGFGDEQFF.

The V gene is TRBV6-1, the J gene TRBJ1-1, with 8 nucleotides matching TRBD1. Germline CDR1 and CDR2: MNHNS and SASEGT. The CDR3 is 15 residues long. The ends lost 6 bases at V and 2 bases at J; junction bases unmatched: 8. This chain's CDR3 is CASRPGQVINTEAFF. CDR3 coding DNA: TGTGCCAGCAGACCGGGACAGGTGATAAACACTGAAGCTTTCTTT.

This clone was seen a handful of times. V usage is TRBV5-1 and J usage is TRBJ2-7; a weak D match, TRBD1 (6 bases). The CDR3 is made up of 14 amino acids. Germline CDR1 and CDR2: SGHRS and YFSETQ. V lost 2 bases and J lost 2, with 11 bases in between. The CDR3 sequence is CASSFKTGTYEQYF. The CDR3 DNA reads TGCGCCAGCAGCTTCAAGACAGGTACCTACGAGCAGTACTTC.

The gene calls are TRBV7-2 and TRBJ1-2; TRBD1 aligns across 9 bases. J gave up 6 bases and V 5 bases, and 7 bases lay outside the gene matches. The CDR3 contains 14 residues. CDR1 is SGHTA and CDR2 is FQGNSA in the germline V gene. The CDR3 loop reads CASSPGGTGHGYTF. CDR3 nucleotide sequence: TGTGCCAGCAGCCCTGGCGGGACAGGGCATGGCTACACCTTC.

The chain employs TRBV5-1 and TRBJ1-2; weak D call: TRBD1 (6 bases). The CDR3 runs to 15 residues. CDR1 is SGHRS and CDR2 is YFSETQ in the germline V gene. The V end was cut by 3 bases, the J end by 0 bases, with 12 bases between. CDR3 sequence: CASSSGDTANYGYTF. The DNA of the CDR3 is TGCGCCAGCAGCTCAGGGGATACAGCTAACTATGGCTACACCTTC.

The chain combines TRBV5-1 with TRBJ2-1; 13 nucleotides agree with TRBD2. Germline V CDR1 and CDR2: SGHRS, YFSETQ. The junction had 14 bases not matched to a gene; V was cut back by 4 bases and J by 7 bases. CDR3 size: 18 residues. The CDR3 sequence: CASSPRGETSGRGNEQFF. CDR3 DNA: TGCGCCAGCAGCCCGCGTGGGGAAACTAGCGGGAGGGGAAATGAGCAGTTCTTC.

This clone was seen only a few times. An end of the junction differs from the germline gene, which may be a read error. The chain employs TRBV9 and TRBJ1-3, with 9 bases identical to TRBD1. The V gene's germline CDR1 is SGDLS and CDR2 YYNGEE. This CDR3 has 15 residues. The CDR3 is CASSPWTGEGNTVYF. The DNA of the CDR3 is TGTGCCAGCAGCCCTTGGACAGGGGAGGGAAACACCGTATATTTT.

This clone was seen only a few times. The V and J genes are TRBV6-6 and TRBJ2-1; tentatively, D is TRBD1 (6 bases). This CDR3 is 15 amino acids long. Germline V gene sequence: CDR1 MNHNY, CDR2 SVGAGI (reference sequence). V gave up 2 bases and J gave up 3 bases, with 11 bases separating them. CDR3 bases: TGTGCCAGCAGTTACCGGACAGTTGACTACAATGAGCAGTTCTTC. It translates to CASSYRTVDYNEQFF.

The J gene is TRBJ2-1, the V gene TRBV13, with 7 bases fitting TRBD1. CDR3 length equals 14 residues. Germline-derived CDR1 and CDR2 are PRHDT and FYEKMQ (reference sequence). V shed 5 bases, J shed 6 bases, and the junction held 7 bases outside the gene matches. The CDR3 nucleotides read TGTGCCAGCAGCCTGAGACAGGGATTCAATGAGCAGTTCTTC. This codes for CASSLRQGFNEQFF.

This clone has only a few counts. This chain uses TRBV28 with TRBJ2-7; 7 bases fit TRBD1. V lost 8 bases and J lost 0; bases outside the gene matches: 13. Germline CDR1 MDHEN, CDR2 SYDVKM. The CDR3 is made up of 16 amino acids. For the CDR3, the DNA is TGTGCCAGCTCTCCTTCAGGGGCAGGGGGCTCCTACGAGCAGTACTTC. Translation: CASSPSGAGGSYEQYF.

Only a few counts were recorded for this clone. In nucleotides, the CDR3 is TGTGCCAGCAGTTATGGAGCGGCGAACACTGAAGCTTTCTTT. Its protein product is CASSYGAANTEAFF. The chain joins TRBV6-5 to TRBJ1-1; no clear D. CDR3 length: 14 residues. Trimming took 3 bases from V and 1 from J, leaving 9 bases between them. CDR1 is MNHEY, CDR2 SVGAGI, per germline.

In this sample, this clone turned up a few times. CDR3 in DNA: TGTGCCAGCGGCCCGGGAGGCTCCTACAATGAGCAGTTCTTC. Its protein is CASGPGGSYNEQFF. The chain recombines TRBV6-1 with TRBJ2-1; 7 bases map to TRBD2. The CDR3 totals 14 residues. The ends lost 8 bases at V and 0 bases at J; junction bases unmatched: 4. Germline V gives CDR1 MNHNS, CDR2 SASEGT.

The J gene is TRBJ2-5, the V gene TRBV7-6; 10 nucleotides line up with TRBD2. V was pared by 5 bases and J by 3 bases, with 6 bases of the junction left unmatched. The CDR3 has 15 residues. Looked up from germline, CDR1 is SGHVS and CDR2 is FNYEAQ. The CDR3 bases are TGTGCCAGCAGCAGGCTAGCGGGAGTAGAAGAGACCCAGTACTTC. It is translated as CASSRLAGVEETQYF.